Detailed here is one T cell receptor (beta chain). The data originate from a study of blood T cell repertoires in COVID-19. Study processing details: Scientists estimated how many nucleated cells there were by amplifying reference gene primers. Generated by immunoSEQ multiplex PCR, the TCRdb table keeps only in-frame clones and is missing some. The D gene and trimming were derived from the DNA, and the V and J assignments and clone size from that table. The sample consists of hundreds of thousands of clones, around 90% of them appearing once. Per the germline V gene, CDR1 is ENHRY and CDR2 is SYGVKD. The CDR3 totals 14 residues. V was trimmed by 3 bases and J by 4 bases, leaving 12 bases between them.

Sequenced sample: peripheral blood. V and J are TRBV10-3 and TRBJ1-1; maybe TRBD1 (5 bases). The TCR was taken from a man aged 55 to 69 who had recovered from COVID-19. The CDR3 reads CAISEGRVGTEAFF. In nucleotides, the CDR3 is TGTGCCATCAGTGAAGGCAGGGTCGGCACTGAAGCTTTCTTT.